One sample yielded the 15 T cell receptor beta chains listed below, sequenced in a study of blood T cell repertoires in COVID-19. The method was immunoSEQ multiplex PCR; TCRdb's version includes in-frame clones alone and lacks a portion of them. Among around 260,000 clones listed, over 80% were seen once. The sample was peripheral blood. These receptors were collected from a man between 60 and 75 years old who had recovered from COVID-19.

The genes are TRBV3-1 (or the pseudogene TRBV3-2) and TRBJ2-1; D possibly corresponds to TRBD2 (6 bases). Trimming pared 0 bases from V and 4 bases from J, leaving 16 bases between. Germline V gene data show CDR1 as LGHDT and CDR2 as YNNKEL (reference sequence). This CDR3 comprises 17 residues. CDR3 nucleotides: TGTGCCAGCAGCCAAGAGGGTCTGGGGAGCGGGTACAATGAGCAGTTCTTC. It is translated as CASSQEGLGSGYNEQFF.

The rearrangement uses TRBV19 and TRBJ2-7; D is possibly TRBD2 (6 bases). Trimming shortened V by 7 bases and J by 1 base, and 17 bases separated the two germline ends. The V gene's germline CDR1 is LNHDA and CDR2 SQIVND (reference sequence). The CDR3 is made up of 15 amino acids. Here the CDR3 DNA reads TGTGCCAGTAAGCCTGGCGGGCGGGGATCCTACGAGCAGTACTTC. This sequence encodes CASKPGGRGSYEQYF.

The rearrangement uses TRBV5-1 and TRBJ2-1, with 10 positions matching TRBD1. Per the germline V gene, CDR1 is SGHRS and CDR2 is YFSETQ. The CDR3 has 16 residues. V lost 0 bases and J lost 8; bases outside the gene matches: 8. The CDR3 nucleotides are TGCGCCAGCAGCTTGGCCCCCGGACAGGGGGACTATGAGCAGTTCTTC. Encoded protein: CASSLAPGQGDYEQFF.

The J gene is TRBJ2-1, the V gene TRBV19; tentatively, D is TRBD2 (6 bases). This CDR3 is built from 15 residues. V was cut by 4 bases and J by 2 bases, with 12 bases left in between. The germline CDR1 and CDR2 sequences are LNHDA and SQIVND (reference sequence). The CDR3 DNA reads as TGTGCCAGTAGTAAACAGCGACTAGCCTACAATGAGCAGTTCTTC. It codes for CASSKQRLAYNEQFF.

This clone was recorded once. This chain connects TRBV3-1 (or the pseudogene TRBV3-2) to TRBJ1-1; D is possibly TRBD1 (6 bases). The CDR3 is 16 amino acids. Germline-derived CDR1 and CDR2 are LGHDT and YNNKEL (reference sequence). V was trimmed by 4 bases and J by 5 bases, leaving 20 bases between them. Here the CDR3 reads CASSPLQTGLMTEAFF. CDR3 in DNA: TGTGCCAGCAGCCCACTCCAAACAGGGCTGATGACTGAAGCTTTCTTT.

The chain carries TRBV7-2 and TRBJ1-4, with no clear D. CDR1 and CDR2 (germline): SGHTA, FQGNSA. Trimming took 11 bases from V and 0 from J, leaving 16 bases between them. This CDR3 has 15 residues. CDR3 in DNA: TGTGCCTCTAGGCGGTCAATTGCAACTAATGAAAAACTGTTTTTT. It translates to CASRRSIATNEKLFF.

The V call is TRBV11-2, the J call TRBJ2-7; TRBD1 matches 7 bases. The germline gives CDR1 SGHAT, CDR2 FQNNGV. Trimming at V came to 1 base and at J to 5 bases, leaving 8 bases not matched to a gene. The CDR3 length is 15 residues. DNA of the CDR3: TGTGCCAGCAGCTTAGTAGTACAGGGGATCCACGAGCAGTACTTC. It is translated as CASSLVVQGIHEQYF.

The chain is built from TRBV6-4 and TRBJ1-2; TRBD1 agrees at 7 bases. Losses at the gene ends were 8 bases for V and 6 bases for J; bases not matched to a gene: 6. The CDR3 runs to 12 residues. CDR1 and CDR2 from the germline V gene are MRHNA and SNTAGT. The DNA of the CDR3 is TGTGCCAGCGGCGACAGGGCGCATGGCTACACCTTC. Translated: CASGDRAHGYTF.

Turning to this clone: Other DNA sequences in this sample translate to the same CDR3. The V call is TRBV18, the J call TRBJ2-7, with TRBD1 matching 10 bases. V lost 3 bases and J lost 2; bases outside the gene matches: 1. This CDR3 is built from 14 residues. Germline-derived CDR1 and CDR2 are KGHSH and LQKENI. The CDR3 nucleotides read TGTGCCAGCTCACCCGGGACAGGGGCCTACGAGCAGTACTTC. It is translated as CASSPGTGAYEQYF.

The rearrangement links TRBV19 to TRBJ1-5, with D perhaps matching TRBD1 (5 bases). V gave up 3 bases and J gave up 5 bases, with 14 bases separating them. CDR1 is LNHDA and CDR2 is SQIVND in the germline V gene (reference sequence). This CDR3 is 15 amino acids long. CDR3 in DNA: TGTGCCAGTAGTATTGCCAGGGTGGCCCATCAGCCCCAGCATTTT. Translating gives CASSIARVAHQPQHF.

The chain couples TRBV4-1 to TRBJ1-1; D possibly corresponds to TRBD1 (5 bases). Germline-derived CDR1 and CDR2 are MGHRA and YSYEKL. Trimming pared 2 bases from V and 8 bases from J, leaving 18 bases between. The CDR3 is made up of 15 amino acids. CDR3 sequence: CASSQSGDHMREAFF. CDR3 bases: TGCGCCAGCAGCCAATCGGGGGACCACATGAGGGAAGCTTTCTTT.

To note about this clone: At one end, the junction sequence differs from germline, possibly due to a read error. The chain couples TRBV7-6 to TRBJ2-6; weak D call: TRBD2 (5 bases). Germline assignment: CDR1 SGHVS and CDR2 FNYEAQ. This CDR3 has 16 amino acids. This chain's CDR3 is CASSLAQATGANVLTF. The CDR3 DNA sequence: TGTGCCAGCAGCCTAGCCCAGGCTACTGGGGCCAACGTCCTGACTTTC.

The DNA of the CDR3 is TGCGCCAGCAGTGAGTCTTCGGGCTATGGCTACACCTTC. Its protein product is CASSESSGYGYTF. This chain links TRBV10-1 with TRBJ1-2; unclear D gene. Trimming removed 0 bases at V and 4 bases at J, with 6 bases between. Germline lookup yields CDR1 WNHNN and CDR2 SYGVQD (reference sequence). The CDR3 consists of 13 residues.

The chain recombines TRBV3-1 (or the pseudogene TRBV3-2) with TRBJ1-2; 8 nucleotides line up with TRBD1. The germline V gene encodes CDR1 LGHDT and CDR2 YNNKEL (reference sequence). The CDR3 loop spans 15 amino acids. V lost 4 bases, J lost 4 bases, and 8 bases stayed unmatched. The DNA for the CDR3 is TGTGCCAGCAGCCCAACAGAGACAGGGGTCTATGGCTACACCTTC. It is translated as CASSPTETGVYGYTF.

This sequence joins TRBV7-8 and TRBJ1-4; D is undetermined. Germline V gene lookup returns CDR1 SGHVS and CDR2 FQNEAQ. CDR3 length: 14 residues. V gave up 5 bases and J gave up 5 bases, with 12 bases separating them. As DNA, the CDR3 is TGTGCCAGCAGCCGCGGGAGGGAAAATGAAAAACTGTTTTTT. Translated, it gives CASSRGRENEKLFF.